This entry concerns a single TCR beta chain. This table comes from immunoSEQ multiplex PCR, and its TCRdb copy is limited to in-frame clones, with some not included. The profile shows around 170,000 clones, 88% of them singletons. These data belong to a study of blood T cell repertoires in COVID-19. Study-wide background: T cells, B-cell-depleted T cells, or PBMCs provided the cDNA or gDNA that served as material.

This sequence originates from a man in his sixties with acute or convalescent COVID-19. The sample consisted of peripheral blood.

The DNA of the CDR3 is TGCGCCAGCAGCTTGGATGGGAGTACGTATGGCTACACCTTC. It specifies CASSLDGSTYGYTF. The chain is built from TRBV5-1 and TRBJ1-2; D is uncertain. Germline CDR1 is SGHRS and CDR2 is YFSETQ. The V end lost 0 bases, the J end lost 5 bases, and 11 bases lay between the germline ends. The CDR3 covers 14 residues.